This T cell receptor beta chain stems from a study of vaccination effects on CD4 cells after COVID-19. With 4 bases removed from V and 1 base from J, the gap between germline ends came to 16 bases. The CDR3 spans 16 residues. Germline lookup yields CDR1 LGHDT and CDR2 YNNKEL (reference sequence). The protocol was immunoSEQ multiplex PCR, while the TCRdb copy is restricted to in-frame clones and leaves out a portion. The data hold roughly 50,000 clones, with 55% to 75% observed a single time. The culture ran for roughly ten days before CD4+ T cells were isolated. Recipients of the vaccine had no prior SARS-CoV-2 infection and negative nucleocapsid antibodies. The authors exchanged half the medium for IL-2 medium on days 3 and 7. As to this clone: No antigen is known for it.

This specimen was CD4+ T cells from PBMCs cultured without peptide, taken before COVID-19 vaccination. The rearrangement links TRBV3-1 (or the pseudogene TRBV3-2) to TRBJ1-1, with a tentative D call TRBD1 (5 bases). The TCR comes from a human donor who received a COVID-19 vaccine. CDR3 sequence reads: CASSLTIRAPNTEAFF. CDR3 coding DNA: TGTGCCAGCAGCCTTACTATCAGGGCCCCGAACACTGAAGCTTTCTTT.